The rows below give T cell receptor beta chains drawn from one sample of a study of T cell repertoires in cytomegalovirus infection. From the reads, TCRdb called clonotypes with MiXCR, one entry per CDR3 protein. There are fewer than 1,000,000 distinct CDR3 sequences in the sample; around 30% occur only once, and roughly 13% lies in the top ten. No cognate antigen is known for these TCRs. Sample: cultured CD8+ T cells from PBMCs, taken from culture after CMV antigen stimulation. These receptors all stem from a human donor in good health (CMV status not recorded). Some clones in this sample may be carry-over from other donors' samples. The CDR3 runs from the conserved cysteine through the conserved F or W. Fields, in order: clone size, D gene, CDR3 length, V gene, J gene, CDR3 DNA, CDR3 protein. D genes are given only for firm matches. Clone size is shown for a subset of rows, as once, few, many or a class of expanded clone.

clone size: few; D gene: TRBD1; CDR3 length: 14; V gene: TRBV20-1; J gene: TRBJ1-6; CDR3 DNA: TGCAGTGCTAGAGATCGACAGGGGAATTCACCCCTCCACTTT; CDR3 protein: CSARDRQGNSPLHF
clone size: NA; D gene: TRBD1; CDR3 length: 14; V gene: TRBV19; J gene: TRBJ1-5; CDR3 DNA: TGTGCCAGTAAAAACGGACAGGGGTTACAGCCCCAGCATTTT; CDR3 protein: CASKNGQGLQPQHF
clone size: many; D gene: TRBD1; CDR3 length: 21; V gene: TRBV7-8; J gene: TRBJ1-5; CDR3 DNA: TGTGCCAGCAGCCCCTTACCGGGACAGGGACACGCTGGATTTAGCAATCAGCCCCAGCATTTT; CDR3 protein: CASSPLPGQGHAGFSNQPQHF
clone size: many; D gene: NA; CDR3 length: 16; V gene: TRBV7-9; J gene: TRBJ1-1; CDR3 DNA: TGTGCCAGCAGCTCGCCGGGTCTCCGAGGTGCGGCTGAAGCTTTCTTT; CDR3 protein: CASSSPGLRGAAEAFF
clone size: few; D gene: TRBD2; CDR3 length: 20; V gene: TRBV18; J gene: TRBJ2-3; CDR3 DNA: TGTGCCAGCTCACCACCGGAACTAGCGGGGGCCCCGGGAGAACAAGATACGCAGTATTTT; CDR3 protein: CASSPPELAGAPGEQDTQYF
clone size: few; D gene: NA; CDR3 length: 16; V gene: TRBV7-9; J gene: TRBJ2-7; CDR3 DNA: TGTGCCAGCAGCTTAGGAGTGCCGGGGGACTTGTACGAGCAGTACTTC; CDR3 protein: CASSLGVPGDLYEQYF
clone size: few; D gene: NA; CDR3 length: 18; V gene: TRBV28; J gene: TRBJ2-2; CDR3 DNA: TGTGCCAGCAGTTTATATCGGGTGACACCACGAAACACCGGGGAGCTGTTTTTT; CDR3 protein: CASSLYRVTPRNTGELFF
clone size: once; D gene: TRBD1; CDR3 length: 15; V gene: TRBV4-3; J gene: TRBJ1-1; CDR3 DNA: TGCGCCAGCAGCCAAGAGGGGACAGGGGCCTCTGAAGCTTTCTTT; CDR3 protein: CASSQEGTGASEAFF
clone size: few; D gene: NA; CDR3 length: 16; V gene: TRBV4-1; J gene: TRBJ2-7; CDR3 DNA: TGCGCCAGCAGCCAAGTATCCGGGACATTGTCCTACGAGCAGTACTTC; CDR3 protein: CASSQVSGTLSYEQYF
clone size: few; D gene: TRBD2; CDR3 length: 16; V gene: TRBV11-1; J gene: TRBJ2-1; CDR3 DNA: TGTGCCAGCAGCCCCCCGGGACTAGCGGGTAAGGATGAGCAGTTCTTC; CDR3 protein: CASSPPGLAGKDEQFF
clone size: few; D gene: NA; CDR3 length: 13; V gene: TRBV12-3/TRBV12-4; J gene: TRBJ1-5; CDR3 DNA: TGTGCCAGCAGTTTAGGGACACCGAGTACCCAGCATTTT; CDR3 protein: CASSLGTPSTQHF
clone size: NA; D gene: NA; CDR3 length: 18; V gene: TRBV4-3; J gene: TRBJ1-3; CDR3 DNA: TGCGCCAGCAGCCAAGACCCAGGCTACTCTGTGATCGGAAACACCATATATTTT; CDR3 protein: CASSQDPGYSVIGNTIYF
clone size: NA; D gene: TRBD2; CDR3 length: 16; V gene: TRBV6-2/TRBV6-3; J gene: TRBJ2-1; CDR3 DNA: TGTGCCAGCAGTACCCTAGCGGGGGGCTCCTACAATGAGCAGTTCTTC; CDR3 protein: CASSTLAGGSYNEQFF
clone size: NA; D gene: NA; CDR3 length: 15; V gene: TRBV6-5; J gene: TRBJ2-3; CDR3 DNA: TGTGCCAGCAGTTCTTTTGAGGGGAGCACAGATACGCAGTATTTT; CDR3 protein: CASSSFEGSTDTQYF
clone size: many; D gene: TRBD1; CDR3 length: 14; V gene: TRBV7-8; J gene: TRBJ2-1; CDR3 DNA: TGTGCCAGCAGCTTAGGGGACAGGGGGCATGAGCAGTTCTTC; CDR3 protein: CASSLGDRGHEQFF
clone size: NA; D gene: TRBD1; CDR3 length: 15; V gene: TRBV5-5; J gene: TRBJ1-1; CDR3 DNA: TGTGCCAGCAGCTTGGTTGACAGGGGGAACACTGAAGCTTTCTTT; CDR3 protein: CASSLVDRGNTEAFF
clone size: once; D gene: NA; CDR3 length: 13; V gene: TRBV5-5; J gene: TRBJ1-2; CDR3 DNA: TGTGCCAGCAGCTTGAAGTGGCAGGAGAGCTACACCTTC; CDR3 protein: CASSLKWQESYTF
clone size: NA; D gene: TRBD2; CDR3 length: 19; V gene: TRBV27; J gene: TRBJ2-1; CDR3 DNA: TGTGCCATCGGCAGACCGGGACTAGCGGGGGGGAAATTAATAAATGAGCAGTTCTTC; CDR3 protein: CAIGRPGLAGGKLINEQFF
clone size: NA; D gene: TRBD1; CDR3 length: 15; V gene: TRBV18; J gene: TRBJ1-5; CDR3 DNA: TGTGCCAGCTCACCACAGGGACAGGGGAATCAGCCCCAGCATTTT; CDR3 protein: CASSPQGQGNQPQHF
clone size: many; D gene: TRBD1; CDR3 length: 15; V gene: TRBV18; J gene: TRBJ2-5; CDR3 DNA: TGTGCCAGCTCACCCCAGGACAGGACCCATAAGACCCAGTACTTC; CDR3 protein: CASSPQDRTHKTQYF
clone size: NA; D gene: TRBD2; CDR3 length: 16; V gene: TRBV27; J gene: TRBJ2-3; CDR3 DNA: TGTGCCAGCAGAGACGGACTAGCGGGGGCCAGGGATACGCAGTATTTT; CDR3 protein: CASRDGLAGARDTQYF
clone size: NA; D gene: TRBD1; CDR3 length: 13; V gene: TRBV27; J gene: TRBJ1-1; CDR3 DNA: TGTGCCAGCAGTCCCAGCCGGGACAGGGAAGCTTTCTTT; CDR3 protein: CASSPSRDREAFF
clone size: NA; D gene: NA; CDR3 length: 14; V gene: TRBV12-3/TRBV12-4; J gene: TRBJ2-2; CDR3 DNA: TGTGCCAGCGTAGAAAGTTTCGGCACCGGGGAGCTGTTTTTT; CDR3 protein: CASVESFGTGELFF
clone size: many; D gene: NA; CDR3 length: 17; V gene: TRBV7-8; J gene: TRBJ1-5; CDR3 DNA: TGTGCCAGCAGCTCCGGAGGCTTGTTGATAGGGAATCAGCCCCAGCATTTT; CDR3 protein: CASSSGGLLIGNQPQHF
clone size: few; D gene: TRBD2; CDR3 length: 16; V gene: TRBV10-3; J gene: TRBJ2-5; CDR3 DNA: TGTGCCATCAGTCCAGGACTAGCGGGGAAAGGGGAGACCCAGTACTTC; CDR3 protein: CAISPGLAGKGETQYF
clone size: many; D gene: NA; CDR3 length: 15; V gene: TRBV7-9; J gene: TRBJ1-1; CDR3 DNA: TGTGCCAGCAGCTCCAGGGGAAATTTGGGGACTGAAGCTTTCTTT; CDR3 protein: CASSSRGNLGTEAFF
clone size: NA; D gene: NA; CDR3 length: 18; V gene: TRBV6-5; J gene: TRBJ2-3; CDR3 DNA: TGTGCCAGCAGTTACGGGTACGAGGCGGGCATTAGCACAGATACGCAGTATTTT; CDR3 protein: CASSYGYEAGISTDTQYF
clone size: NA; D gene: NA; CDR3 length: 14; V gene: TRBV19; J gene: TRBJ2-3; CDR3 DNA: TGTGCCAGTAGTATCCAGGGATACACAGATACGCAGTATTTT; CDR3 protein: CASSIQGYTDTQYF
clone size: few; D gene: NA; CDR3 length: 11; V gene: TRBV24-1; J gene: TRBJ2-1; CDR3 DNA: TGTGCCACCAAGGAAGGAAATGAGCAGTTCTTC; CDR3 protein: CATKEGNEQFF
clone size: NA; D gene: TRBD2; CDR3 length: 16; V gene: TRBV4-1; J gene: TRBJ2-1; CDR3 DNA: TGCGCCTGCAGCTGGCTACTAGCGGAGGCCTACAATGAGCAGTTCTTC; CDR3 protein: CACSWLLAEAYNEQFF
clone size: few; D gene: TRBD1; CDR3 length: 15; V gene: TRBV7-9; J gene: TRBJ1-1; CDR3 DNA: TGTGCCAGCAGCTTGGACAGGGGTTGGAACACTGAAGCTTTCTTT; CDR3 protein: CASSLDRGWNTEAFF
clone size: once; D gene: NA; CDR3 length: 16; V gene: TRBV6-5; J gene: TRBJ2-2; CDR3 DNA: TGTGCCAGCAGTTACCCCACGGCAGTCAAGGGCGGGGAGCTGTTTTTT; CDR3 protein: CASSYPTAVKGGELFF
clone size: NA; D gene: TRBD2; CDR3 length: 16; V gene: TRBV19; J gene: TRBJ2-2; CDR3 DNA: TGTGCCAGTAGTATAGGCGGGGGGCCAGGCACCGGGGAGCTGTTTTTT; CDR3 protein: CASSIGGGPGTGELFF
clone size: few; D gene: NA; CDR3 length: 15; V gene: TRBV20-1; J gene: TRBJ2-1; CDR3 DNA: TGCAGTGCTAGAGAAGACAGGAGTATCTACAATGAGCAGTTCTTC; CDR3 protein: CSAREDRSIYNEQFF
clone size: NA; D gene: NA; CDR3 length: 14; V gene: TRBV4-2; J gene: TRBJ1-5; CDR3 DNA: TGTGCCAGCAGCCAAGATCCGGGCAATCAGCCCCAGCATTTT; CDR3 protein: CASSQDPGNQPQHF
clone size: many; D gene: NA; CDR3 length: 15; V gene: TRBV7-6; J gene: TRBJ1-1; CDR3 DNA: TGTGCCAGCAGCTTATCATCAGGCGGTGCCGCCCGGGCTTTCTTT; CDR3 protein: CASSLSSGGAARAFF
clone size: few; D gene: TRBD1; CDR3 length: 13; V gene: TRBV28; J gene: TRBJ1-1; CDR3 DNA: TGTGCCAGCAGGGACAGGGGGTACACTGAAGCTTTCTTT; CDR3 protein: CASRDRGYTEAFF
clone size: NA; D gene: TRBD1; CDR3 length: 15; V gene: TRBV7-9; J gene: TRBJ1-2; CDR3 DNA: TGTGCCAGCAGCTTAGGGACAGGGGTCGCCTATGGCTACACCTTC; CDR3 protein: CASSLGTGVAYGYTF
clone size: NA; D gene: NA; CDR3 length: 14; V gene: TRBV6-5; J gene: TRBJ1-4; CDR3 DNA: TGTGCCAGCAGCCTCGGACGGGGTTGGGAAAAACTGTTTTTT; CDR3 protein: CASSLGRGWEKLFF
clone size: NA; D gene: NA; CDR3 length: 12; V gene: TRBV10-3; J gene: TRBJ1-3; CDR3 DNA: TGTGCCGTGGAGGCCCCTGGAAACACCATATATTTT; CDR3 protein: CAVEAPGNTIYF
clone size: few; D gene: NA; CDR3 length: 14; V gene: TRBV27; J gene: TRBJ1-5; CDR3 DNA: TGTGCCAGCATGTCCGGAGGTAGTGATCAGCCCCAGCATTTT; CDR3 protein: CASMSGGSDQPQHF
clone size: few; D gene: TRBD1; CDR3 length: 13; V gene: TRBV12-3/TRBV12-4; J gene: TRBJ2-4; CDR3 DNA: TGTGCCAGCAGGGATCGACAGGGGGTAATTCAGTACTTC; CDR3 protein: CASRDRQGVIQYF